This T cell receptor beta chain was identified during a study of blood T cell repertoires in COVID-19. About the research overall: T cells, B-cell-depleted T cells, or PBMCs supplied cDNA or gDNA.

In the authors' workflow: Nucleated cell counts were estimated from reference gene primer amplification. The table came from immunoSEQ multiplex PCR; TCRdb's copy has only in-frame clones and leaves some out. V and J calls and clone size follow that table, whereas D and trimming were derived from the DNA. The table has about 230,000 clones, roughly 84% seen once. Germline V lookup: CDR1 LGHDT, CDR2 YNNKEL (reference sequence). The CDR3 runs 16 residues. Unmatched junction bases numbered 6, after V lost 4 bases and J lost 2 bases. The TCR sequence derives from a woman between 45 and 60 years old with acute or convalescent COVID-19. The sequenced sample was peripheral blood. The V gene is TRBV3-1 (or the pseudogene TRBV3-2), the J gene TRBJ2-2; 8 nucleotides line up with TRBD1. CDR3 sequence reads: CASSLDRGHNTGELFF. CDR3 nucleotides: TGTGCCAGCAGCCTTGACAGGGGCCATAACACCGGGGAGCTGTTTTTT.